The 21 T cell receptor beta chains given below trace back to one sample, sequenced in a study of T cell responses to AZD1222 COVID-19 vaccine. The table came from immunoSEQ multiplex PCR; TCRdb's copy has only in-frame clones and leaves some out. This sample has 65,000 to 70,000 clones; roughly 83% occur once, and the top ten carry roughly 25%. The sample here was peripheral blood, taken 28 days after the second AZD1222 dose. Every receptor here comes from an adult who received the AZD1222 COVID-19 vaccine.

The rearrangement links TRBV12-5 to TRBJ2-5, with D uncertain. V was trimmed by 8 bases and J by 4 bases, leaving 11 bases between them. CDR1 and CDR2 from the germline V gene are LGHNT and FRNRAP. CDR3 length: 12 amino acids. The CDR3 here is CASSLFGETQYF. The CDR3 bases are TGTGCTAGTTCTCTGTTTGGAGAGACCCAGTACTTC.

The V and J genes are TRBV29-1 and TRBJ2-5; tentative D call: TRBD1 (6 bases). CDR1 and CDR2 (germline): SQVTM, ANQGSEA. The CDR3 sequence is 15 residues long. Trimming left V 0 bases short and J 5 bases short, with 16 bases between. CDR3 loop: CSVEDTPQGTETQYF. The CDR3 bases are TGCAGCGTTGAAGATACCCCACAGGGTACGGAGACCCAGTACTTC.

This chain joins TRBV10-1 and TRBJ2-1; D is possibly TRBD1 or TRBD2 (5 bases each). The germline V and J ends were trimmed by 8 bases and 3 bases, with 14 bases remaining between them. The germline V gene has CDR1 WNHNN and CDR2 SYGVQD (reference sequence). The CDR3 covers 14 residues. The CDR3 spells CASSPEGLYNEQFF. The CDR3 nucleotides are TGCGCCAGCTCTCCAGAGGGGCTCTACAATGAGCAGTTCTTC.

The rearrangement links TRBV19 to TRBJ1-4, with D maybe TRBD1 (5 bases). The germline CDR1 and CDR2 sequences are LNHDA and SQIVND (reference sequence). The CDR3 contains 12 residues. V lost 4 bases and J 12 bases, leaving 12 bases between the germline ends. Here the CDR3 reads CASSNRGQELFF. The CDR3 DNA reads as TGTGCCAGTAGTAATCGGGGCCAAGAACTGTTTTTT. The whole variable domain, remainder taken from reference TRBV19 and TRBJ1-4, is DGGITQSPKYLFRKEGQNVTLSCEQNLNHDAMYWYRQDPGQGLRLIYYSQIVNDFQKGDIAEGYSVSREKKESFPLTVTSAQKNPTAFYLCASSNRGQELFFGSGTQLSVL.

The chain combines TRBV6-6 with TRBJ2-2, with TRBD2 identical over 14 bases. This CDR3 comprises 15 residues. With V trimmed by 6 bases and J by 6 bases, 3 bases remained unmatched. Germline CDR1 and CDR2: MNHNY and SVGAGI (reference sequence). CDR3 sequence (DNA): TGTGCCAGCAGAGGGACTAGCGGGAGAGCCGGGGAGCTGTTTTTT. It encodes CASRGTSGRAGELFF.

The chain links TRBV7-8 to TRBJ1-1, with a possible D match to TRBD1 (6 bases). Germline assignment: CDR1 SGHVS and CDR2 FQNEAQ. Trimming pared 2 bases from V and 4 bases from J, leaving 17 bases between. CDR3 size: 16 residues. CDR3 bases: TGTGCCAGCAGCTTAACCCGAGGCAGGGGTGTCACTGAAGCTTTCTTT. Its translation is CASSLTRGRGVTEAFF.

This clone was found a few times. The chain combines TRBV29-1 with TRBJ1-1; no firm D call. Germline V gene lookup returns CDR1 SQVTM and CDR2 ANQGSEA. V lost 6 bases and J 0 bases, leaving 8 bases between the germline ends. This CDR3 region has 12 residues. Written as DNA, the CDR3 is TGCAGCGTCGCCCTCCTGAACACTGAAGCTTTCTTT. It translates to CSVALLNTEAFF.

The rearrangement uses TRBV6-5 and TRBJ2-1, with 7 bases identical to TRBD2. CDR3 length: 13 amino acids. The ends lost 8 bases at V and 9 bases at J; junction bases unmatched: 10. The V gene's germline CDR1 is MNHEY and CDR2 SVGAGI. In DNA form, the CDR3 reads TGTGCCAGCTGGGGGGGGTCAGCGTCTGAGCAGTTCTTC. It yields the protein CASWGGSASEQFF.

The J gene is TRBJ1-5, the V gene TRBV6-1, with 11 bases fitting TRBD1. Losses at the gene ends were 7 bases for V and 6 bases for J; bases not matched to a gene: 8. This CDR3 spans 15 amino acids. Germline V gene sequence: CDR1 MNHNS, CDR2 SASEGT. The chain's CDR3 is CASTRGTGGAQPQHF. Here the CDR3 DNA reads TGTGCCAGCACTCGGGGGACAGGGGGAGCTCAGCCCCAGCATTTT.

The genes are TRBV5-1 and TRBJ2-7, with D perhaps TRBD1 or TRBD2 (5 bases each). The CDR3 extends over 17 amino acids. Germline loops: CDR1 SGHRS, CDR2 YFSETQ. Trimming cost V 1 base and J 0 bases, with 17 bases left between them. CDR3 in DNA: TGCGCCAGCAGCTTGTTATCGGGGACCCCAGGCTCCTACGAGCAGTACTTC. This gives the protein CASSLLSGTPGSYEQYF.

This clone was observed once. The genes are TRBV5-1 and TRBJ2-5; D gene ambiguous. V lost 0 bases and J 1 base, leaving 4 bases between the germline ends. The germline CDR1 and CDR2 sequences are SGHRS and YFSETQ. The CDR3 runs to 13 residues. The CDR3 coding sequence is TGCGCCAGCAGCTTGGCCGCCCAAGAGACCCAGTACTTC. Translating gives CASSLAAQETQYF.

The gene calls are TRBV5-4 and TRBJ1-1; TRBD1 might be the D (5 bases). With 0 bases removed from V and 1 base from J, the gap between germline ends came to 13 bases. The CDR3 covers 16 residues. The germline V gene encodes CDR1 SGHNT and CDR2 YYREEE (reference sequence). The CDR3 DNA follows: TGTGCCAGCAGCTTGGCGTCCGGGGCAGGGAACACTGAAGCTTTCTTT. Protein product: CASSLASGAGNTEAFF. Based on the CDR3 plus reference TRBV5-4 and TRBJ1-1, the full variable domain is ETGVTQSPTHLIKTRGQQVTLRCSSQSGHNTVSWYQQALGQGPQFIFQYYREEENGRGNFPPRFSGLQFPNYSSELNVNALELDDSALYLCASSLASGAGNTEAFFGQGTRLTVV.

The gene calls are TRBV12-5 and TRBJ1-6; the match to TRBD1 covers 8 bases. Germline V gene data show CDR1 as LGHNT and CDR2 as FRNRAP. The CDR3 sequence is 14 residues long. V dropped 7 bases and J dropped 8; count of bases not matched to a gene: 7. CDR3 sequence: CASVGRGLYSPLHF. The CDR3 nucleotides read TGTGCTAGTGTAGGCAGGGGGCTATATTCACCCCTCCACTTT.

The chain combines TRBV18 with TRBJ1-4; 9 positions match TRBD1. The CDR3 runs to 16 residues. Germline values: CDR1 KGHSH, CDR2 LQKENI. Unmatched junction bases numbered 12, after V lost 6 bases and J lost 7 bases. CDR3 DNA sequence: TGTGCCAGCTCGAAGGGACAGGGAGTGGAACGTGAAAAACTGTTTTTT. It yields the protein CASSKGQGVEREKLFF.

This clone has just a few counts. J is TRBJ1-1 and V is TRBV6-5; 10 nucleotides match TRBD1. The CDR3 extends over 16 amino acids. Unmatched junction bases numbered 5, after V lost 4 bases and J lost 0 bases. Germline V gene data show CDR1 as MNHEY and CDR2 as SVGAGI. CDR3 DNA sequence: TGTGCCAGCAGTTCGGGACAGGGGATTATGAACACTGAAGCTTTCTTT. Its translation is CASSSGQGIMNTEAFF.

This clone was seen more than once but under ten times. The chain uses TRBV7-9 and TRBJ2-5; no definite D call. Trimming took 2 bases from V and 3 from J, leaving 16 bases between them. CDR1 SEHNR and CDR2 FQNEAQ come from the germline V gene (reference sequence). This CDR3 region has 16 residues. For the CDR3, the DNA is TGTGCCAGCAGCTTACGATCCGCGACTCAGAAAGAGACCCAGTACTTC. It is translated as CASSLRSATQKETQYF.

The chain combines TRBV4-1 with TRBJ1-1; D gene ambiguous. Germline CDR1 MGHRA, CDR2 YSYEKL. With 1 base removed from V and 0 bases from J, the gap between germline ends came to 0 bases. This CDR3 region has 12 residues. This CDR3 is CASSQVNTEAFF. In DNA, the CDR3 is TGCGCCAGCAGCCAAGTGAACACTGAAGCTTTCTTT.

This clone occurred once. The V and J genes are TRBV2 and TRBJ2-7, with D perhaps matching TRBD2 (5 bases). Trimming removed 3 bases from V and 3 bases from J, with 12 bases in between. This CDR3 comprises 14 residues. The germline CDR1 and CDR2 sequences are SNHLY and FYNNEI. DNA for the CDR3: TGTGCCAGCAGTGAGAATTTGGGAGACTACGAGCAGTACTTC. Its translation is CASSENLGDYEQYF.

The rearrangement links TRBV19 to TRBJ1-3; 8 nucleotides agree with TRBD1. Germline-derived CDR1 and CDR2 are LNHDA and SQIVND (reference sequence). The CDR3 covers 15 residues. Trimming took 6 bases from V and 7 from J; bases not matched to a gene: 11. The CDR3 coding sequence is TGTGCCAGTAGGGCCGGGACAGGAGCTAGGAACACCATATATTTT. As protein: CASRAGTGARNTIYF.

This rearrangement joins TRBV7-9 to TRBJ2-3; D is unresolved. V was pared by 3 bases and J by 0 bases, with 7 bases between. The CDR3 is 14 amino acids. In germline, CDR1 is SEHNR, CDR2 FQNEAQ (reference sequence). CDR3 in DNA: TGTGCCAGCAGCTTTGCGGCTAGCACAGATACGCAGTATTTT. Its protein is CASSFAASTDTQYF.

This chain links TRBV19 with TRBJ1-2; weak D call: TRBD1 (6 bases). The V and J ends lost 7 bases and 4 bases respectively, with 13 bases between them. Germline loops: CDR1 LNHDA, CDR2 SQIVND (reference sequence). The CDR3 has 13 residues. The CDR3 loop reads CASTRGGSYGYTF. CDR3 nucleotides: TGTGCCAGTACCCGAGGGGGTTCCTATGGCTACACCTTC.